This T cell receptor beta chain came from a study of shared clonotypes between healthy human individuals. The repertoire was sequenced with immunoSEQ multiplex PCR; TCRdb's copy has only in-frame clones and lacks some. Of about 2.1 million clones detected, 93% appear once; the ten largest clones hold approximately 1.7%. Terminally differentiated effector memory CD45RA+ cells were excluded by CCR7 positive selection of CD45RO-negative cells. This CDR3 region has 15 residues. Per germline, CDR1 LNHNV and CDR2 YYDKDF (reference sequence). Losses at the gene ends were 5 bases for V and 2 bases for J; bases not matched to a gene: 6.

The V and J genes are TRBV15 and TRBJ1-2, with TRBD1 identical over 9 bases. The sample was naive CD8+ T cells from PBMCs. This receptor was taken from a man between 18 and 29 years old in good health. Some clones in this sample may be carry-over from other donors' samples. The CDR3 loop reads CATSSRQGENYGYTF. DNA of the CDR3: TGTGCCACCAGCTCCCGACAGGGGGAAAACTATGGCTACACCTTC.